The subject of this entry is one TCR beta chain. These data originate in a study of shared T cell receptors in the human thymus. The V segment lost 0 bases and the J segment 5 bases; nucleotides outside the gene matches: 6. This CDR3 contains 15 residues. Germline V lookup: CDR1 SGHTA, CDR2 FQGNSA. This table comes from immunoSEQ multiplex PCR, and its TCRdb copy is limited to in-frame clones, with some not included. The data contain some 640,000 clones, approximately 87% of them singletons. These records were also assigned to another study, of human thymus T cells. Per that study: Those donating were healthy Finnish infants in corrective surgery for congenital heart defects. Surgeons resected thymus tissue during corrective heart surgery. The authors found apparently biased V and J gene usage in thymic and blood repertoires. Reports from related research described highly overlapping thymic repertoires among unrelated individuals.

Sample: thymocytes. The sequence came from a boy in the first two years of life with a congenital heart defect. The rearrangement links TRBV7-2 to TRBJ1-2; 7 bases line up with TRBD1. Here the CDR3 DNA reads TGTGCCAGCAGCTTAGCAGGAGGGGGCGGGTATGGCTACACCTTC. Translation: CASSLAGGGGYGYTF.